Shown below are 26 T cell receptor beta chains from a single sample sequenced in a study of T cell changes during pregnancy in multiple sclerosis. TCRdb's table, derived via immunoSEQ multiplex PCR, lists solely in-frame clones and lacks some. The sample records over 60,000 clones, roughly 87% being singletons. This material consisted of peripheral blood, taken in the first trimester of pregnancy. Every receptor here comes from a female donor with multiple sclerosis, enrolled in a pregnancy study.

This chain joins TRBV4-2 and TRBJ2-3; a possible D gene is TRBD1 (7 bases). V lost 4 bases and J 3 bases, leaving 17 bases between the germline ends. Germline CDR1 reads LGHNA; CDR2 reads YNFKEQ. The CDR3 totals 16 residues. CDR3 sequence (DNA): TGTGCCAGCAGCCGCGGCGGACCAGGGGGGACAGATACGCAGTATTTT. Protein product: CASSRGGPGGTDTQYF.

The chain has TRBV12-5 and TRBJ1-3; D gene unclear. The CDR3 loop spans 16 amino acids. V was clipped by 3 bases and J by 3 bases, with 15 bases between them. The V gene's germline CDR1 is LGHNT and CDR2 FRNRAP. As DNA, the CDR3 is TGTGCTAGTGGTTTTAGCGTTTTAGGAGATGGAAACACCATATATTTT. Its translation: CASGFSVLGDGNTIYF.

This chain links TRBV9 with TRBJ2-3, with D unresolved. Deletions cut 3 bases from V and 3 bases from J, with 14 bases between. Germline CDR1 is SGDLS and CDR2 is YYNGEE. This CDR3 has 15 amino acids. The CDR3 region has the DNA TGTGCCAGCAGCGATGCTCCGGGTGGAACAGATACGCAGTATTTT. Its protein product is CASSDAPGGTDTQYF.

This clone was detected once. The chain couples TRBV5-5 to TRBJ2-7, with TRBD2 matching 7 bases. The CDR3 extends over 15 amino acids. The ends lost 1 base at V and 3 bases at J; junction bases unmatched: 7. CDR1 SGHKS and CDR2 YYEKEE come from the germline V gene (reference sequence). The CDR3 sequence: CASSLIWPSGYEQYF. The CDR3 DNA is TGTGCCAGCAGCTTGATTTGGCCTAGCGGCTACGAGCAGTACTTC.

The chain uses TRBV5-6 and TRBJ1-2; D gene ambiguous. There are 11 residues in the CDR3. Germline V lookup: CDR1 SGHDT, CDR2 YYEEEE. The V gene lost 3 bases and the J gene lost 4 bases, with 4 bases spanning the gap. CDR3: CASSSFYGYTF. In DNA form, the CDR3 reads TGTGCCAGCAGCTCCTTCTATGGCTACACCTTC.

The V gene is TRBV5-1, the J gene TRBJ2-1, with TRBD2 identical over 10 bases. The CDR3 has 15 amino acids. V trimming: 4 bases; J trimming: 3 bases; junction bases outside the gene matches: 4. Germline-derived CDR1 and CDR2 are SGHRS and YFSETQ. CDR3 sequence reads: CASSKASGSYNEQFF. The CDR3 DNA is TGCGCCAGCAGCAAAGCTAGCGGGAGCTACAATGAGCAGTTCTTC.

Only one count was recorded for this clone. The chain's CDR3 is CASSVGTGGSYGYTF. Written as DNA, the CDR3 is TGTGCCAGCAGCGTCGGGACAGGGGGTAGTTATGGCTACACCTTC. The chain joins TRBV9 to TRBJ1-2, with 11 bases aligning to TRBD1. The CDR3 runs to 15 residues. V was pared by 2 bases and J by 5 bases, with 5 bases of the junction left unmatched. Looked up from germline, CDR1 is SGDLS and CDR2 is YYNGEE.

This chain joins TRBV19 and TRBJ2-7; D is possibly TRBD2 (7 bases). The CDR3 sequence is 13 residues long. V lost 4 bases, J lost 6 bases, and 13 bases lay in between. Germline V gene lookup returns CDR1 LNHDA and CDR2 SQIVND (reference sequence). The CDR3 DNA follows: TGTGCCAGTAGTACTCACGGGGGGCCCGAGCAGTACTTC. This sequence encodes CASSTHGGPEQYF. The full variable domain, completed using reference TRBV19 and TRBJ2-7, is DGGITQSPKYLFRKEGQNVTLSCEQNLNHDAMYWYRQDPGQGLRLIYYSQIVNDFQKGDIAEGYSVSREKKESFPLTVTSAQKNPTAFYLCASSTHGGPEQYFGPGTRLTVT.

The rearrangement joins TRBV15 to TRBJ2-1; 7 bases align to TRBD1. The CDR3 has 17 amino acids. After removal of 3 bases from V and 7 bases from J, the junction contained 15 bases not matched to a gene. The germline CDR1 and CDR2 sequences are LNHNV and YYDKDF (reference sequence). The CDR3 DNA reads TGTGCCACCAGCAGCTCGGCACAGGGGCGACCGTGGAATGAGCAGTTCTTC. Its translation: CATSSSAQGRPWNEQFF.

The DNA for the CDR3 is TGTGCCAGCAGCGATTCAGGGGGCGCAGGGGGCTACACCTTC. Encoded protein: CASSDSGGAGGYTF. The rearrangement uses TRBV6-1 and TRBJ1-2; TRBD1 agrees at 8 bases. This CDR3 spans 14 amino acids. CDR1 is MNHNS, CDR2 SASEGT, per germline. After removal of 6 bases from V and 8 bases from J, the junction contained 11 bases not matched to a gene.

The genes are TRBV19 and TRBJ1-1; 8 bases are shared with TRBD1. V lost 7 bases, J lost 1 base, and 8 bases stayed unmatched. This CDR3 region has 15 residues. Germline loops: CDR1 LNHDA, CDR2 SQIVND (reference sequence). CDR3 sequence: CASTEDRAGNTEAFF. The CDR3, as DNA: TGTGCCAGTACCGAGGACAGGGCTGGGAACACTGAAGCTTTCTTT.

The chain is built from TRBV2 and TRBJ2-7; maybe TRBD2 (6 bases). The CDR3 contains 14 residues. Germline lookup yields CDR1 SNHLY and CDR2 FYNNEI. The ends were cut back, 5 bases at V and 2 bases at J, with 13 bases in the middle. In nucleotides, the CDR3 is TGTGCCAGCAGTCCGGACTATACAACCTACGAGCAGTACTTC. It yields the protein CASSPDYTTYEQYF. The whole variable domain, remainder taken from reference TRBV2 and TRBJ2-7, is EPEVTQTPSHQVTQMGQEVILRCVPISNHLYFYWYRQILGQKVEFLVSFYNNEISEKSEIFDDQFSVERPDGSNFTLKIRSTKLEDSAMYFCASSPDYTTYEQYFGPGTRLTVT.

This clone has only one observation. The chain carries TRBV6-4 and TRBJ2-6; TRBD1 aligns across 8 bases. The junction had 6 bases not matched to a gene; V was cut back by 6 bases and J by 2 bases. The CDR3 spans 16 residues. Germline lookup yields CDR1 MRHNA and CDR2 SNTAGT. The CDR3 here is CASSADRDAGANVLTF. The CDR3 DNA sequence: TGTGCCAGCAGCGCGGACAGGGACGCTGGGGCCAACGTCCTGACTTTC.

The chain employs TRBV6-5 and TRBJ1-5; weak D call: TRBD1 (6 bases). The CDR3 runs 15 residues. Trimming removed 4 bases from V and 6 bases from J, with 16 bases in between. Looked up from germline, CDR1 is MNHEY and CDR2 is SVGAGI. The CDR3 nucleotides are TGTGCCAGCAGTTTACAGGGTTGGGCAGGTCAGCCCCAGCATTTT. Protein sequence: CASSLQGWAGQPQHF.

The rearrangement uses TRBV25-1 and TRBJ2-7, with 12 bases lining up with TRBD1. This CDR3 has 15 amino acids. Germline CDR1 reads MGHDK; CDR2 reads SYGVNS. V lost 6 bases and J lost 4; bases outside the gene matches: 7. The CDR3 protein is CASRTGTGGAYEQYF. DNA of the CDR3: TGTGCCAGCAGGACAGGGACAGGGGGCGCATACGAGCAGTACTTC.

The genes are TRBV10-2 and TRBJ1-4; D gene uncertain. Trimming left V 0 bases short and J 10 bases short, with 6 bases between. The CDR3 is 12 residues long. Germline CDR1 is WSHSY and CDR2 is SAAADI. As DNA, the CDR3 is TGCGCCAGCAGTGAGTCGGAGGGAAAACTGTTTTTT. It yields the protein CASSESEGKLFF.

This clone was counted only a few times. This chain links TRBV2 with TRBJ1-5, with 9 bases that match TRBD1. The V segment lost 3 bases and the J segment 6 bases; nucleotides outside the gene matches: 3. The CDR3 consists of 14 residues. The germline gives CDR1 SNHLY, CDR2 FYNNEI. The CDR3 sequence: CASSETGGTQPQHF. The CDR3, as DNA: TGTGCCAGCAGTGAGACAGGGGGAACTCAGCCCCAGCATTTT.

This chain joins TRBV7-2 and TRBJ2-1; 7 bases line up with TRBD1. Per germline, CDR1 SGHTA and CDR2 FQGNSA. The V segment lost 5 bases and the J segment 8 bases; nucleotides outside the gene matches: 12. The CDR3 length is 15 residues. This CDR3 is CASSQTGVVIYEQFF. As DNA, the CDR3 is TGTGCCAGCAGCCAAACAGGGGTGGTAATATATGAGCAGTTCTTC.

CDR3 region: CASSQDQTGSNEKLFF. In DNA form, the CDR3 reads TGCGCCAGCAGCCAAGATCAGACCGGGAGTAATGAAAAACTGTTTTTT. This chain connects TRBV4-3 to TRBJ1-4, with unresolved D. Germline CDR1 LGHNA, CDR2 YSLEER. V dropped 0 bases and J dropped 4 bases, with 12 bases sitting between them. This CDR3 has 16 amino acids.

DNA for the CDR3: TGTGCCAGCTCACCACAAACAGGGGCTACAAACGCTGAAGCTTTCTTT. Translating gives CASSPQTGATNAEAFF. The rearrangement joins TRBV18 to TRBJ1-1; 7 positions agree with TRBD1. Germline V lookup: CDR1 KGHSH, CDR2 LQKENI. The CDR3 spans 16 residues. With 1 base clipped from V and 6 bases from J, the junction kept 11 bases outside the gene matches.

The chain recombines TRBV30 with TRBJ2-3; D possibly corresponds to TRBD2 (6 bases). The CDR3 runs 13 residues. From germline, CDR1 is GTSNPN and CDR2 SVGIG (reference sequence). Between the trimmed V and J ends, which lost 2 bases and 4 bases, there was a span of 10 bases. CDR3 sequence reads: CAWSTGASDTQYF. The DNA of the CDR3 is TGTGCCTGGAGTACGGGAGCGTCAGATACGCAGTATTTT.

Written as DNA, the CDR3 is TGTGCCAGCAGCCGGGTAGGGGGCCGACGGGATCAGGGAGCTTTCTTT. It translates to CASSRVGGRRDQGAFF. This sequence joins TRBV4-2 and TRBJ1-1, with 7 bases lining up with TRBD1. With 4 bases clipped from V and 10 bases from J, the junction kept 18 bases outside the gene matches. From germline, CDR1 is LGHNA and CDR2 YNFKEQ. CDR3 length equals 16 residues.

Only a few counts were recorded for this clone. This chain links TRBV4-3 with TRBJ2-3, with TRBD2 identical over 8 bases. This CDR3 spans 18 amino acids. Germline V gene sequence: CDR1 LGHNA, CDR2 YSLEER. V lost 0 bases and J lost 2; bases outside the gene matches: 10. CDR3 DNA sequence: TGCGCCAGCAGCCAAGATTTGATAGCGGGGACGCACACAGATACGCAGTATTTT. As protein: CASSQDLIAGTHTDTQYF.

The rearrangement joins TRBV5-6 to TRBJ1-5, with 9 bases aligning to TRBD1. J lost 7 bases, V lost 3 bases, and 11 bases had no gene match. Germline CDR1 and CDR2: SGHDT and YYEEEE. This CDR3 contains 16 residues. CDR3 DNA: TGTGCCAGCAGCTCGGACCGGGACAGGGTTTCCCAGCCCCAGCATTTT. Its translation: CASSSDRDRVSQPQHF. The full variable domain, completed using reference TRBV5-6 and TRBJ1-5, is DAGVTQSPTHLIKTRGQQVTLRCSPKSGHDTVSWYQQALGQGPQFIFQYYEEEERQRGNFPDRFSGHQFPNYSSELNVNALLLGDSALYLCASSSDRDRVSQPQHFGDGTRLSIL.

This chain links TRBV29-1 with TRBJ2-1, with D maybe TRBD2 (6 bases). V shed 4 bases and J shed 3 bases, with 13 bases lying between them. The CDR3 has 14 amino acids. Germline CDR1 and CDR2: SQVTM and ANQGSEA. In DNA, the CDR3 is TGCAGCGTTGCGGGAGATGGAGACTACAATGAGCAGTTCTTC. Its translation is CSVAGDGDYNEQFF.

CDR3 in DNA: TGCGCCAGCAGCTTGCGATCAGAGTTCCGGGGGGACCGAAACACTGAAGCTTTCTTT. Its translation: CASSLRSEFRGDRNTEAFF. This chain joins TRBV5-1 and TRBJ1-1, with a weak D call TRBD1 (5 bases). V lost 1 base to trimming and J lost 2 bases, with 24 bases between them. CDR1 and CDR2 (germline): SGHRS, YFSETQ. The CDR3 length is 19 residues. Filled out from reference TRBV5-1 and TRBJ1-1, the complete variable domain reads KAGVTQTPRYLIKTRGQQVTLSCSPISGHRSVSWYQQTPGQGLQFLFEYFSETQRNKGNFPGRFSGRQFSNSRSEMNVSTLELGDSALYLCASSLRSEFRGDRNTEAFFGQGTRLTVV.